The entry that follows covers one TCR beta chain sequence. The sample originates from a study of T-cell reconstitution after alpha-beta-depleted transplantation in children. CDR3 length equals 14 residues. V lost 4 bases to trimming and J lost 4 bases, with 13 bases between them. Germline V lookup: CDR1 MGHRA, CDR2 YSYEKL. It was with unique molecular identifiers that the TCRbeta library was prepared. Via MiXCR, TCRdb re-called the PCR reads, giving one row per CDR3 protein. In the table there are approximately 390,000 distinct CDR3 sequences, under 13% of which are singletons. The chain couples TRBV4-1 to TRBJ2-5; D is perhaps TRBD2 (6 bases). This TCR was recovered from a human donor who donated a stem cell graft to a child with acute myeloid leukemia. Sequencing used PBMCs from the stem cell graft donor, obtained from the stem cell graft. CDR3 amino acids: CASSPVVSGETQYF. CDR3 sequence (DNA): TGCGCCAGCAGCCCTGTTGTTAGCGGAGAGACCCAGTACTTC.